Following are 27 T cell receptor beta chains from one sample sequenced in a study of identical twins. TCRdb passed the 5' RACE reads through MiXCR, listing each CDR3 protein once. The table lists just under 650,000 distinct CDR3 sequences, around 7.5% of them singletons. These data were likewise used in another study, on yellow fever vaccine responses in identical twins.

Sequencing was performed on PBMCs. These receptors came from a woman aged 18-35 years in good health.

The rearrangement uses TRBV7-9 and TRBJ2-3, with a possible D match to TRBD2 (5 bases). V was pared by 6 bases and J by 6 bases, with 13 bases between. From germline, CDR1 is SEHNR and CDR2 FQNEAQ (reference sequence). The CDR3 is 13 amino acids. CDR3 in DNA: TGTGCCAGCAGACCCCGGGATTGGGATACGCAGTATTTT. Encoded protein: CASRPRDWDTQYF.

The chain joins TRBV6-2 or TRBV6-3 to TRBJ2-3; D is unclear. Trimming pared 4 bases from V and 4 bases from J, leaving 12 bases between. CDR1 MNHEY and CDR2 SVGEGT come from the germline V gene. The CDR3 is 14 residues long. CDR3 DNA: TGTGCCAGCAGTTCTGGGCCGCTCGCAGATACGCAGTATTTT. Amino acid sequence: CASSSGPLADTQYF.

This clonotype occurred a few times. V usage is TRBV27 and J usage is TRBJ2-1; 9 nucleotides agree with TRBD2. Germline CDR1 MNHEY, CDR2 SMNVEV (reference sequence). V was pared by 6 bases and J by 0 bases, with 9 bases of the junction left unmatched. The CDR3 is made up of 17 amino acids. The CDR3 region is CASSRRLAVYSYNEQFF. The CDR3 nucleotides are TGTGCCAGCAGCCGACGACTAGCGGTTTACTCCTACAATGAGCAGTTCTTC.

This clonotype was seen a few times. The genes are TRBV15 and TRBJ1-5; no reliable D call. V shed 0 bases and J shed 4 bases, with 7 bases lying between them. The CDR3 is 14 residues long. CDR1 is LNHNV and CDR2 is YYDKDF in the germline V gene (reference sequence). CDR3 sequence reads: CATSRETDNQPQHF. In DNA form, the CDR3 reads TGTGCCACCAGCAGAGAAACGGATAATCAGCCCCAGCATTTT.

The chain carries TRBV5-1 and TRBJ2-3; the D is unclear. Per the germline V gene, CDR1 is SGHRS and CDR2 is YFSETQ. The CDR3 length is 14 residues. The V and J ends lost 2 bases and 1 base respectively, with 8 bases between them. As DNA, the CDR3 is TGCGCCAGCAGCTTTGAGAAGGGCACAGATACGCAGTATTTT. It specifies CASSFEKGTDTQYF.

A few counts support this clonotype. For the CDR3, the DNA is TGCGCCAGCAGCCCAGAAATCGCCAGGGCGAACACCGGGGAGCTGTTTTTT. Protein: CASSPEIARANTGELFF. J is TRBJ2-2 and V is TRBV5-1, with D tentatively TRBD1 (5 bases). CDR1 is SGHRS, CDR2 YFSETQ, per germline. The V end was cut by 4 bases, the J end by 0 bases, with 16 bases between. The CDR3 consists of 17 residues. Looking up the rest from reference TRBV5-1 and TRBJ2-2 gives the full variable domain: KAGVTQTPRYLIKTRGQQVTLSCSPISGHRSVSWYQQTPGQGLQFLFEYFSETQRNKGNFPGRFSGRQFSNSRSEMNVSTLELGDSALYLCASSPEIARANTGELFFGEGSRLTVL.

The J gene is TRBJ2-7, the V gene TRBV5-1; 9 bases align to TRBD1. CDR3 length: 14 residues. V lost 3 bases and J lost 4; bases outside the gene matches: 5. The V gene's germline CDR1 is SGHRS and CDR2 YFSETQ. As DNA, the CDR3 is TGCGCCAGCAGCTCGAGGGACAGGGAGTACGAGCAGTACTTC. Its protein is CASSSRDREYEQYF.

The table lists this clonotype with many counts. V usage is TRBV2 and J usage is TRBJ1-5, with TRBD1 identical over 7 bases. Unmatched junction bases numbered 5, after V lost 6 bases and J lost 0 bases. The CDR3 spans 15 residues. Per germline, CDR1 SNHLY and CDR2 FYNNEI. The DNA for the CDR3 is TGTGCCAGCAGCGGGGACAGTTATAGCAATCAGCCCCAGCATTTT. Its protein is CASSGDSYSNQPQHF. Using reference TRBV2 and TRBJ1-5 for the parts outside the CDR3, the full variable domain is EPEVTQTPSHQVTQMGQEVILRCVPISNHLYFYWYRQILGQKVEFLVSFYNNEISEKSEIFDDQFSVERPDGSNFTLKIRSTKLEDSAMYFCASSGDSYSNQPQHFGDGTRLSIL.

This clonotype showed up just a few times. This chain connects TRBV28 to TRBJ1-2; perhaps TRBD1 as D (6 bases). This CDR3 spans 14 amino acids. V was cut by 5 bases and J by 7 bases, with 17 bases left in between. CDR1 and CDR2 (germline): MDHEN, SYDVKM. The CDR3 spells CASSLRGLNGGYTF. The CDR3 DNA sequence: TGTGCCAGCAGTCTAAGGGGGTTAAACGGTGGCTACACCTTC.

Ten or more counts support this clonotype. DNA of the CDR3: TGCGCCAGCAGCCAAGTTGTCGGGGTCCCTGGAAACACCATATATTTT. Its protein is CASSQVVGVPGNTIYF. The rearrangement joins TRBV4-1 to TRBJ1-3; D is undetermined. This CDR3 region has 16 residues. Trimming pared 1 base from V and 2 bases from J, leaving 12 bases between. Germline CDR1 MGHRA, CDR2 YSYEKL.

The chain uses TRBV6-5 and TRBJ2-7; no clear D. The CDR3 covers 16 residues. Germline V gene lookup returns CDR1 MNHEY and CDR2 SVGAGI. Trimming left V 3 bases short and J 6 bases short, with 21 bases between. CDR3 protein: CASSYGQKEPPAEQYF. CDR3 coding DNA: TGTGCCAGCAGTTATGGGCAGAAAGAACCTCCAGCCGAGCAGTACTTC.

This clonotype was detected many times. The CDR3 region is CASSLVLGLAGGSSYNEQFF. DNA for the CDR3: TGTGCCAGCAGCTTAGTCTTAGGACTAGCGGGGGGAAGCTCCTACAATGAGCAGTTCTTC. The chain combines TRBV7-8 with TRBJ2-1; 14 positions match TRBD2. The CDR3 spans 20 residues. With 1 base clipped from V and 0 bases from J, the junction kept 8 bases outside the gene matches. Germline loops: CDR1 SGHVS, CDR2 FQNEAQ.

This clonotype has ten or more counts. CDR3 coding DNA: TGTGCCAGCAGCTCACCGGGACAGCCCTATGGCTACACCTTC. This encodes CASSSPGQPYGYTF. This rearrangement joins TRBV5-6 to TRBJ1-2; 7 bases match TRBD1. The CDR3 consists of 14 residues. CDR1 and CDR2 from the germline V gene are SGHDT and YYEEEE. V shed 3 bases, J shed 4 bases, and the junction held 6 bases outside the gene matches.

This clonotype was seen repeatedly, ten times or more. The chain is built from TRBV29-1 and TRBJ2-5; D possibly corresponds to TRBD2 (5 bases). With 6 bases removed from V and 4 bases from J, the gap between germline ends came to 6 bases. The CDR3 is made up of 10 amino acids. The germline V gene encodes CDR1 SQVTM and CDR2 ANQGSEA. The CDR3 DNA reads as TGCAGCGTCGGGGTAGAGACCCAGTACTTC. Its translation: CSVGVETQYF.

The chain has TRBV18 and TRBJ2-5, with no clear D. Germline V lookup: CDR1 KGHSH, CDR2 LQKENI. CDR3 length equals 16 residues. V lost 0 bases to trimming and J lost 5 bases, with 16 bases between them. The DNA for the CDR3 is TGTGCCAGCTCACCACCAAAAAACGGTCTGTGGGAGACCCAGTACTTC. As protein: CASSPPKNGLWETQYF.

The chain joins TRBV20-1 to TRBJ2-7; 9 nucleotides line up with TRBD2. The germline CDR1 and CDR2 sequences are DFQATT and SNEGSKA (reference sequence). The CDR3 loop spans 14 amino acids. With 4 bases clipped from V and 6 bases from J, the junction kept 10 bases outside the gene matches. CDR3 in DNA: TGCAGTGCTAACCAATTAGCGGGGGTGGGCGAGCAGTACTTC. Translation: CSANQLAGVGEQYF.

This clonotype was observed a handful of times. The rearrangement links TRBV13 to TRBJ2-1; tentatively, D is TRBD2 (5 bases). The CDR3 totals 15 residues. The V end lost 5 bases, the J end lost 6 bases, and 17 bases lay between the germline ends. Germline lookup yields CDR1 PRHDT and CDR2 FYEKMQ (reference sequence). CDR3 in amino acids: CASSPPVLAPNEQFF. Written as DNA, the CDR3 is TGTGCCAGCAGCCCGCCGGTTCTAGCCCCCAATGAGCAGTTCTTC.

This clonotype was seen a few times. The chain uses TRBV27 and TRBJ2-7, with no clear D. V lost 3 bases, J lost 3 bases, and 9 bases lay in between. The germline V gene has CDR1 MNHEY and CDR2 SMNVEV (reference sequence). This CDR3 is built from 13 residues. The CDR3 DNA is TGTGCCAGCAGTTTTAGCCCCTTCTACGAGCAGTACTTC. This gives the protein CASSFSPFYEQYF.

CDR3 DNA sequence: TGTGCCATCAGCTGGGACAGTTCCTATGGCTACACCTTC. This gives the protein CAISWDSSYGYTF. V usage is TRBV10-3 and J usage is TRBJ1-2; 7 bases agree with TRBD1. The CDR3 extends over 13 amino acids. Germline lookup yields CDR1 ENHRY and CDR2 SYGVKD. J was trimmed by 4 bases and V by 6 bases; bases with no gene match: 5.

The gene calls are TRBV7-3 and TRBJ2-5; TRBD2 agrees at 7 bases. From germline, CDR1 is SGHTA and CDR2 FQGTGA. Trimming took 4 bases from V and 2 from J; bases not matched to a gene: 7. The CDR3 spans 15 residues. CDR3 DNA: TGTGCCAGCAGCTCATTAGGGCGGGGGCAAGAGACCCAGTACTTC. It yields the protein CASSSLGRGQETQYF.

This clonotype was seen more than once but under ten times. The V and J genes are TRBV28 and TRBJ1-2; D unclear. The CDR3 is 13 residues long. From germline, CDR1 is MDHEN and CDR2 SYDVKM. Between the trimmed V and J ends, which lost 6 bases and 6 bases, there was a span of 14 bases. For the CDR3, the DNA is TGTGCCAGCAGCCAAATAATTAGGGATGGCTACACCTTC. Protein sequence: CASSQIIRDGYTF.

There are many counts of this clonotype. The J gene is TRBJ2-1, the V gene TRBV12-3 or TRBV12-4, with TRBD1 as a possible D gene (6 bases). Between the trimmed V and J ends, which lost 5 bases and 7 bases, there was a span of 18 bases. This CDR3 region has 15 residues. The CDR3 sequence is CASSRQDLLGNEQFF. The CDR3 DNA sequence: TGTGCCAGCAGTAGACAGGACCTCTTGGGGAATGAGCAGTTCTTC.

The chain links TRBV7-6 to TRBJ2-1; TRBD2 is a possible D gene (7 bases). V gave up 7 bases and J gave up 2 bases, with 18 bases separating them. The CDR3 has 16 residues. The germline CDR1 and CDR2 sequences are SGHVS and FNYEAQ. This CDR3 is CASTRTSGTTYNEQFF. The CDR3 DNA follows: TGTGCCAGCACCAGAACAAGCGGGACAACCTACAATGAGCAGTTCTTC. The variable domain in full, with the rest retrieved from reference TRBV7-6 and TRBJ2-1, is GAGVSQSPRYKVTKRGQDVALRCDPISGHVSLYWYRQALGQGPEFLTYFNYEAQQDKSGLPNDRFSAERPEGSISTLTIQRTEQRDSAMYRCASTRTSGTTYNEQFFGPGTRLTVL.

This clonotype was seen many times. The V and J genes are TRBV3-1 and TRBJ1-2; no definite D call. The length of the CDR3 is 13 residues. With 6 bases removed from V and 2 bases from J, the gap between germline ends came to 10 bases. Germline CDR1 LGHDT, CDR2 YNNKEL (reference sequence). CDR3 in amino acids: CASRGRSNYGYTF. The DNA of the CDR3 is TGTGCCAGCAGGGGCAGATCCAACTATGGCTACACCTTC.

This clonotype was detected many times. This chain connects TRBV24-1 to TRBJ1-1; possibly TRBD1 for D (5 bases). The CDR3 is 13 amino acids. Germline CDR1 reads KGHDR; CDR2 reads SFDVKD. The V gene lost 4 bases and the J gene lost 1 base, with 6 bases spanning the gap. CDR3 region: CATSEGGNTEAFF. DNA for the CDR3: TGTGCCACCAGTGAGGGGGGGAACACTGAAGCTTTCTTT.

In its sample, this clonotype was seen many times. This chain connects TRBV5-1 to TRBJ2-3, with 9 bases that match TRBD1. V trimming: 1 base; J trimming: 2 bases; junction bases outside the gene matches: 2. The CDR3 sequence is 15 residues long. Germline CDR1 reads SGHRS; CDR2 reads YFSETQ. For the CDR3, the DNA is TGCGCCAGCAGCTTGTGGGACAGGGACACAGATACGCAGTATTTT. Translating it yields CASSLWDRDTDTQYF.

At least ten counts were recorded for this clonotype. The genes are TRBV12-3 or TRBV12-4 and TRBJ2-5; 9 nucleotides match TRBD2. The V gene end was trimmed by 1 base and the J gene end by 4 bases; junction bases not matched to a gene: 4. This CDR3 is 15 amino acids long. The CDR3: CASSLELAGGETQYF. The CDR3 DNA reads as TGTGCCAGCAGTTTAGAACTAGCGGGTGGAGAGACCCAGTACTTC.